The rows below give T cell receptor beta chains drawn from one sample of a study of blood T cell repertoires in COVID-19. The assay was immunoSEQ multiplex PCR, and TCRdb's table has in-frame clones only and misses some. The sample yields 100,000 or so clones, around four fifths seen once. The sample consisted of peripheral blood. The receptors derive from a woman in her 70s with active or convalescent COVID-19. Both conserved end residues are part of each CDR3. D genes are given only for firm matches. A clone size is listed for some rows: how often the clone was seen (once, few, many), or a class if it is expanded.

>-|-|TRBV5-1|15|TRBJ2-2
CASSDTTGYTGELFF
TGCGCCAGCAGCGATACCACAGGATACACCGGGGAGCTGTTTTTT
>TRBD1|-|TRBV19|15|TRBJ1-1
CASITGGELVREAFF
TGTGCCAGTATCACAGGGGGCGAATTGGTTCGGGAAGCTTTCTTT
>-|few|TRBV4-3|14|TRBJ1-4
CASSQTGLDEKLFF
TGCGCCAGCAGCCAAACAGGGTTGGATGAAAAACTGTTTTTT
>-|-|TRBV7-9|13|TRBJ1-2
CASSLDVVGGYTF
TGTGCCAGCAGCTTAGACGTGGTCGGGGGCTACACCTTC
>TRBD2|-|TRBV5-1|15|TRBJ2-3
CASSPDGLVLNTQYF
TGCGCCAGCAGTCCCGATGGACTAGTATTAAATACGCAGTATTTT
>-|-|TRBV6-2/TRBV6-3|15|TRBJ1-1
CASSPINRVGTEAFF
TGTGCCAGCAGTCCGATAAACAGGGTCGGGACTGAAGCTTTCTTT
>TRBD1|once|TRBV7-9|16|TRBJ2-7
CASSPRATGAGYEQYF
TGTGCCAGCAGCCCGAGGGCGACAGGGGCCGGCTACGAGCAGTACTTC
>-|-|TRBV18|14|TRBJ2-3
CASSSLGSTDTQYF
TGTGCCAGCTCATCCCTCGGGAGCACAGATACGCAGTATTTT
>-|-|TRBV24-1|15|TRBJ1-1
CATSDGALGNTEAFF
TGTGCCACCAGTGATGGGGCATTGGGGAACACTGAAGCTTTCTTT
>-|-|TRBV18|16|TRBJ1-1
CASSPLAGDLNTEAFF
TGTGCCAGCTCACCTCTGGCAGGGGACCTGAACACTGAAGCTTTCTTT
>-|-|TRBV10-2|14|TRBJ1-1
CASSVAGGNTEAFF
TGCGCCAGCAGTGTGGCGGGGGGGAACACTGAAGCTTTCTTT
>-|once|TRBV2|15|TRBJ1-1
CASRVLQGLNTEAFF
TGTGCCAGCAGGGTCCTTCAGGGTCTGAACACTGAAGCTTTCTTT
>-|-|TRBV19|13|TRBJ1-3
CASSGSSGNTIYF
TGTGCCAGTAGCGGGAGCTCTGGAAACACCATATATTTT
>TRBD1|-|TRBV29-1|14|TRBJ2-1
CSVPDREVYNEQFF
TGCAGCGTCCCGGACAGGGAAGTCTACAATGAGCAGTTCTTC
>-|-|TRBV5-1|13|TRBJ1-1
CASSRGLVTEAFF
TGCGCCAGCAGCCGTGGCCTCGTCACTGAAGCTTTCTTT
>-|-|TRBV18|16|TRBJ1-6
CASSRSNRELNSPLHF
TGTGCCAGCTCACGCTCAAACAGGGAATTGAATTCACCCCTCCACTTT
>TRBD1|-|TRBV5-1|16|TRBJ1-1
CASSSPGQGRNTEAFF
TGCGCCAGCAGCTCCCCGGGACAGGGGAGGAACACTGAAGCTTTCTTT
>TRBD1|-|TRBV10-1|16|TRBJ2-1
CASSESGDSSYNEQFF
TGCGCCAGCAGTGAGTCAGGGGACAGCTCCTACAATGAGCAGTTCTTC
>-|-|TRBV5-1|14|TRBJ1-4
CASSLQGFNEKLFF
TGCGCCAGCAGCTTGCAGGGCTTTAATGAAAAACTGTTTTTT
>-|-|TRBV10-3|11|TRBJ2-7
CAISPGYEQYF
TGTGCCATTAGCCCAGGGTACGAGCAGTACTTC
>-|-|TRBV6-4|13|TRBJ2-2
CASSDINTGELFF
TGTGCCAGCAGTGACATAAACACCGGGGAGCTGTTTTTT
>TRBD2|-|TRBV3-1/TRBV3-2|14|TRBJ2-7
CASSPTGLFYEQYF
TGTGCCAGCAGCCCTACGGGACTATTCTACGAGCAGTACTTC
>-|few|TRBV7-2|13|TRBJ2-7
CASSFSGTYEQYF
TGTGCCAGCAGCTTTTCCGGGACCTACGAGCAGTACTTC
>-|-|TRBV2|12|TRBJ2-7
CASMGSSYEQYF
TGTGCCAGCATGGGGAGCTCCTACGAGCAGTACTTC
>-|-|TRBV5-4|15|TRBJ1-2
CASSPGDQLGYGYTF
TGTGCCAGCAGCCCCGGAGATCAACTCGGCTATGGCTACACCTTC
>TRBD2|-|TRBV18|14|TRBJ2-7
CASSPSGGRYEQYF
TGTGCCAGCTCACCCAGCGGGGGGCGCTACGAGCAGTACTTC
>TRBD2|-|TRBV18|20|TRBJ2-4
CASSPQASSGGPRAKNIQYF
TGTGCCAGCTCACCACAGGCCTCTAGCGGGGGCCCGAGAGCCAAAAACATTCAGTACTTC
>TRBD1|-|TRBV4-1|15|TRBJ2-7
CASSPRQGIGYEQYF
TGCGCCAGCAGCCCGAGACAGGGCATTGGTTACGAGCAGTACTTC
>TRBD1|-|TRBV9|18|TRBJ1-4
CASSPRTGAGSTNEKLFF
TGTGCCAGCAGCCCACGGACAGGGGCGGGATCAACTAATGAAAAACTGTTTTTT
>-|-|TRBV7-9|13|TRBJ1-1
CASSPRQAAEAFF
TGTGCCAGCAGCCCAAGGCAGGCAGCTGAAGCTTTCTTT
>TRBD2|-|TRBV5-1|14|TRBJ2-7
CASCRAGGSYEQYF
TGCGCCAGCTGCCGAGCGGGGGGCTCCTACGAGCAGTACTTC
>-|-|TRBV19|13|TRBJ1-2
CASSKTYGDGYTF
TGTGCCAGTAGTAAAACATACGGGGATGGCTACACCTTC
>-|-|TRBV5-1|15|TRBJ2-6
CASSLGSSGANVLTF
TGCGCCAGCAGCTTGGGGAGCTCTGGGGCCAACGTCCTGACTTTC
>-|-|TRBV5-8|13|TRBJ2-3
CASSSMGLNTQYF
TGTGCCAGCAGCTCAATGGGGCTAAATACGCAGTATTTT
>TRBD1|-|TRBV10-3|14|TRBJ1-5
CAISERQGDQPQHF
TGTGCCATCAGTGAGAGACAGGGTGATCAGCCCCAGCATTTT
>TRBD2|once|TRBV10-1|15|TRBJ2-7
CASSGWTSGNFEQYF
TGCGCCAGCAGTGGTTGGACTAGCGGAAATTTCGAGCAGTACTTC
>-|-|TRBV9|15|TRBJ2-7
CASSVFSGTEGEQYF
TGTGCCAGCAGCGTGTTTTCCGGGACGGAGGGCGAGCAGTACTTC
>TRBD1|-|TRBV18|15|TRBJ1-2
CASSPPNRGRDGYTF
TGTGCCAGCTCACCACCGAACAGGGGAAGAGATGGCTACACCTTC
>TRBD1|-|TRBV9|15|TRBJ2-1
CASSVGDRGLEEQFF
TGTGCCAGCAGCGTAGGGGACAGGGGGCTGGAGGAGCAGTTCTTC
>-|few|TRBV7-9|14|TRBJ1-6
CASSLEGDVSPLHF
TGTGCCAGCAGCTTAGAGGGGGACGTGTCACCCCTCCACTTT
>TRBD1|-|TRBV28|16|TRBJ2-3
CASSLMTGEALDTQYF
TGTGCCAGCAGCCTCATGACAGGGGAAGCTTTAGATACGCAGTATTTT
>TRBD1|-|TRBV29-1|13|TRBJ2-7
CSVGGQVFSEQYF
TGCAGCGTTGGGGGACAGGTATTTAGCGAGCAGTACTTC
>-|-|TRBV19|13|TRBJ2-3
CASSLVRTDTQYF
TGTGCCAGTAGTCTAGTTCGGACAGATACGCAGTATTTT
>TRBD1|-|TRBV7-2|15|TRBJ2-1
CASSKRDRLNNEQFF
TGTGCCAGCAGCAAACGGGACAGATTGAACAATGAGCAGTTCTTC
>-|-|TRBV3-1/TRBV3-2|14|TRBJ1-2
CASSQGTGNYGYTF
TGTGCCAGCAGCCAAGGCACAGGGAACTATGGCTACACCTTC
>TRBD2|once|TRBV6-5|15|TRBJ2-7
CASSLGGAKTYEQYF
TGTGCCAGCAGTCTCGGGGGGGCAAAGACCTACGAGCAGTACTTC
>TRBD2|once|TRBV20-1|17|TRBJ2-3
CSASGLWTSGGSDTQYF
TGCAGTGCTAGTGGCCTATGGACTAGCGGGGGTTCAGATACGCAGTATTTT
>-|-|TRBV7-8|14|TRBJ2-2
CASSPRLDTGELFF
TGTGCCAGCAGCCCAAGACTCGATACCGGGGAGCTGTTTTTT